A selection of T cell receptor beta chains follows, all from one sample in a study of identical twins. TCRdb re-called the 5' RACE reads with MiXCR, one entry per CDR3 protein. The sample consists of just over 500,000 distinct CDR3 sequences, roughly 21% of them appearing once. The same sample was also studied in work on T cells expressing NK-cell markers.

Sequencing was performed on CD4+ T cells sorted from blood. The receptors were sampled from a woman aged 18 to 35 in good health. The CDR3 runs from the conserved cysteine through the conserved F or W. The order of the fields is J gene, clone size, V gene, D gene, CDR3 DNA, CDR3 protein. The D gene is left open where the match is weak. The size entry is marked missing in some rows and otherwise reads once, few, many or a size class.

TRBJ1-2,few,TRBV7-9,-,TGTGCCAGCAGCTTATCTCGGGGTTCGTTGGGCTATGGCTACACCTTC,CASSLSRGSLGYGYTF
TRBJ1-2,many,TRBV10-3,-,TGTGCCATCAGTGAGAACGGCGCTAACTATGGCTACACCTTC,CAISENGANYGYTF
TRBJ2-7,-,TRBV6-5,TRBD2,TGTGCCAGCAGTTACCCCACTAGCGGGTACCACGAGCAGTACTTC,CASSYPTSGYHEQYF
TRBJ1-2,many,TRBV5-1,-,TGCGCCAGCAGCTCCGACCGACCGGCTGGCTACACCTTC,CASSSDRPAGYTF
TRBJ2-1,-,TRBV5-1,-,TGCGCCAGCAGCTTGGAGGAGGGTAGCAATGAGCAGTTCTTC,CASSLEEGSNEQFF
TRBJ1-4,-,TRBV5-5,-,TGTGCCAGCAGCTTGGGTGGCCTCGCGCGGGGTGAAAAACTGTTTTTT,CASSLGGLARGEKLFF
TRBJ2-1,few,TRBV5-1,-,TGCGCCAGCGCTAGGGAACTAGAACAGTTCTTC,CASARELEQFF
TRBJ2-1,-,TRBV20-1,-,TGCAGTGCTAGAGTGGCAGCCGATGAGCAGTTCTTC,CSARVAADEQFF
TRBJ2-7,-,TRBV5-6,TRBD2,TGTGCCAGCAGCTTGGCACGGGGGGTATACTACGAGCAGTACTTC,CASSLARGVYYEQYF
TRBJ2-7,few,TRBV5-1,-,TGCGCCAGCAGCACTTCGGACGGCTACGAGCAGTACTTC,CASSTSDGYEQYF
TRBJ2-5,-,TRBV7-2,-,TGTGCCAGCAGCTTAGCCGCAAGAGCCCAGTACTTC,CASSLAARAQYF
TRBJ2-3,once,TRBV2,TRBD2,TGTGCCAGCAGGCCCGGAGCGGGGGGTAATGGAACAGATACGCAGTATTTT,CASRPGAGGNGTDTQYF
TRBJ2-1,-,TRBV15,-,TGTGCCACCAGCAGAGATGAGTCGGCCTCCCGCCGGAATGAGCAGTTCTTC,CATSRDESASRRNEQFF
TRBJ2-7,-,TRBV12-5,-,TGTGCTAGTGCCCGGGGCGAAGGCTACGAGCAGTACTTC,CASARGEGYEQYF
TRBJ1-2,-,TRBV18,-,TGTGCCAGCTCACCTTCGCGCCAAGGGACGGACTATGGCTACACCTTC,CASSPSRQGTDYGYTF
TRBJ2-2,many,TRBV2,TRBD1,TGTGCCAGCAGGAAGGACAGGGGGCTCACCGGGGAGCTGTTTTTT,CASRKDRGLTGELFF
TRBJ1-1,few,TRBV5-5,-,TGTGCCAGCAGCTTGCGGGGTAGAGAAGACACTGAAGCTTTCTTT,CASSLRGREDTEAFF
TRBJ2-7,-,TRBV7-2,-,TGTGCCAGCAGCACCCAGGGAGGAGCCTACGAGCAGTACTTC,CASSTQGGAYEQYF
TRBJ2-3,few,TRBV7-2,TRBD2,TGTGCCAGCATCCTAGGGAGGGTTAGCACAGATACGCAGTATTTT,CASILGRVSTDTQYF
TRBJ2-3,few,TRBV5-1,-,TGCGCCAGCAGCGCAACAGGAACTTTCACAGATACGCAGTATTTT,CASSATGTFTDTQYF
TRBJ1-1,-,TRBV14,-,TGTGCCAGCAGCCTCCTGACAGGAAGGAACACTGAAGCTTTCTTT,CASSLLTGRNTEAFF
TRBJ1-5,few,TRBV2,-,TGTGCCAGCAGTGGGGGCCGGGGCAATCAGCCCCAGCATTTT,CASSGGRGNQPQHF